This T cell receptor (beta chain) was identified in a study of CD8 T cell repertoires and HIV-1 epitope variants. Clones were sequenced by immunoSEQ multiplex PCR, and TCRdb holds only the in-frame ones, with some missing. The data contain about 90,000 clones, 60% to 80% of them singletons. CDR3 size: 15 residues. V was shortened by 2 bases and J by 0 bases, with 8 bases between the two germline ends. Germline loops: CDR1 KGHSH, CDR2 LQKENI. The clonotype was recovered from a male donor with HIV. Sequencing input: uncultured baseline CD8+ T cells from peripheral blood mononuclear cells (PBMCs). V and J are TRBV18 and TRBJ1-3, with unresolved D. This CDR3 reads CASSPGQSSGNTIYF. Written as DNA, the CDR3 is TGTGCCAGCTCACCAGGGCAGAGCTCTGGAAACACCATATATTTT.